The 6 T cell receptor beta chains reported below all come from one sample, sequenced in a study of T cells in Graves' hyperthyroidism and ophthalmopathy. From RNA transcripts, TCR beta CDR3 regions were amplified. First-round RT-PCR of the TCR CDR3 relied on the HTBI primer set. TCRdb reprocessed the multiplex PCR reads via MiXCR and lists one record per CDR3 protein. The sample shows 650,000 to 850,000 distinct CDR3 sequences, around 20% of them seen only once. What was sequenced was blood. These receptors came from a woman between 45 and 65 years old with Graves' hyperthyroidism that later progressed to Graves' ophthalmopathy.

The table lists this clonotype with a few counts. The chain couples TRBV3-1 to TRBJ2-7; D may be TRBD1 or TRBD2 (6 bases each). Germline V gene data show CDR1 as LGHDT and CDR2 as YNNKEL (reference sequence). The V and J ends lost 4 bases and 4 bases respectively, with 14 bases between them. The CDR3 consists of 14 residues. CDR3 sequence (DNA): TGTGCCAGCAGCCGCGGGACACCTTGGTACGAGCAGTACTTC. This sequence encodes CASSRGTPWYEQYF.

Only a few counts were recorded for this clonotype. The chain employs TRBV12-3 or TRBV12-4 and TRBJ2-5; tentatively, D is TRBD1 or TRBD2 (6 bases each). There are 14 residues in the CDR3. Trimming cost V 5 bases and J 2 bases, with 12 bases left between them. The CDR3 protein is CASSPGDLQETQYF. In nucleotides, the CDR3 is TGTGCCAGCAGTCCAGGGGACTTGCAAGAGACCCAGTACTTC.

This clonotype was seen repeatedly, ten times or more. The V and J genes are TRBV20-1 and TRBJ1-1; D remains unclear. Germline CDR1 reads DFQATT; CDR2 reads SNEGSKA (reference sequence). The CDR3 has 13 amino acids. Trimming removed 6 bases from V and 3 bases from J, with 14 bases in between. The DNA of the CDR3 is TGCAGTGCCCACGCAGGCCTCTACACTGAAGCTTTCTTT. It codes for CSAHAGLYTEAFF.

Only a few counts were recorded for this clonotype. This chain uses TRBV27 with TRBJ1-2, with TRBD1 as a possible D gene (5 bases). The germline CDR1 and CDR2 sequences are MNHEY and SMNVEV (reference sequence). The CDR3 totals 17 residues. Trimming pared 2 bases from V and 8 bases from J, leaving 24 bases between. Here the CDR3 reads CASSLVPTPREEEGYTF. The CDR3 nucleotides read TGTGCCAGCAGTTTAGTTCCTACCCCCAGGGAGGAGGAAGGCTACACCTTC.

The sample holds many counts of this clonotype. The chain carries TRBV7-9 and TRBJ2-7; the D gene is possibly TRBD2 (7 bases). This CDR3 spans 14 amino acids. Between the trimmed V and J ends, which lost 5 bases and 6 bases, there was a span of 17 bases. Per germline, CDR1 SEHNR and CDR2 FQNEAQ (reference sequence). The CDR3 loop is CASSHKGGGREQYF. The CDR3 DNA reads as TGTGCCAGCAGCCACAAAGGGGGGGGACGCGAGCAGTACTTC. Drawing the rest from reference TRBV7-9 and TRBJ2-7, the complete variable domain is DTGVSQNPRHKITKRGQNVTFRCDPISEHNRLYWYRQTLGQGPEFLTYFQNEAQLEKSRLLSDRFSAERPKGSFSTLEIQRTEQGDSAMYLCASSHKGGGREQYFGPGTRLTVT.

Points on this clonotype: A single base separates this from a much larger clone, so it may be a read error. The chain combines TRBV9 with TRBJ1-2; 10 bases are a match to TRBD1. V lost 0 bases, J lost 7 bases, and 0 bases stayed unmatched. Germline V gene lookup returns CDR1 SGDLS and CDR2 YYNGEE. The CDR3 extends over 13 amino acids. This CDR3 reads CASSVGQGAGYTF. In DNA form, the CDR3 reads TGTGCCAGCAGCGTAGGACAGGGGGCTGGCTACACCTTC.